This T cell receptor beta chain was obtained from a study of cytomegalovirus exposure and HLA in healthy donors. This CDR3 region has 15 residues. The germline V gene encodes CDR1 SNHLY and CDR2 FYNNEI. After removal of 6 bases from V and 0 bases from J, the junction contained 6 bases not matched to a gene. The PCR made use of 60 Vbeta and 13 Jbeta primers. Sequencing was performed with immunoSEQ multiplex PCR; in TCRdb, only in-frame clones are kept and a portion is missing. The sample has around 150,000 clones; about 82% are singletons. At collection, donors were nominally healthy, but unrecorded immune exposures were probable.

The sequenced material came from PBMCs. The chain joins TRBV2 to TRBJ1-1, with TRBD1 identical over 8 bases. This TCR was recovered from a man aged 30 to 45 in good health and CMV-seronegative. The CDR3, as DNA: TGTGCCAGCAGCACAGGGGGGAAAATGAACACTGAAGCTTTCTTT. Protein product: CASSTGGKMNTEAFF.